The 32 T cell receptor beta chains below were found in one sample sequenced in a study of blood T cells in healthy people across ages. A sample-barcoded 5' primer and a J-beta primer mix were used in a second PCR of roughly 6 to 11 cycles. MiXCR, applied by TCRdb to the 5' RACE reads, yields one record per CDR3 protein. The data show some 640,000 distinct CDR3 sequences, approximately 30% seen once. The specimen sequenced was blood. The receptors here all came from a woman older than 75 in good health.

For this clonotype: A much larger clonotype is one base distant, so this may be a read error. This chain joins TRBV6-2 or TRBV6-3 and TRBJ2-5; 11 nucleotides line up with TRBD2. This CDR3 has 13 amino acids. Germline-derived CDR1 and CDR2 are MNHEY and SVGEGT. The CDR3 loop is CASKTSGEETRYF. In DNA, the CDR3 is TGTGCCAGCAAGACTAGCGGGGAAGAGACCCGGTACTTC.

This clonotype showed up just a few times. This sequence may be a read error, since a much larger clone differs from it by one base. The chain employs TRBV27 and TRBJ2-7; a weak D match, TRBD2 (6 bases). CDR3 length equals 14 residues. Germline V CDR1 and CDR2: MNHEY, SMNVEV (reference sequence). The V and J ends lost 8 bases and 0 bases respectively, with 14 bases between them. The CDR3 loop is CASGFREDSYEQYF. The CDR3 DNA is TGTGCCAGCGGATTCAGGGAGGACTCCTACGAGCAGTACTTC.

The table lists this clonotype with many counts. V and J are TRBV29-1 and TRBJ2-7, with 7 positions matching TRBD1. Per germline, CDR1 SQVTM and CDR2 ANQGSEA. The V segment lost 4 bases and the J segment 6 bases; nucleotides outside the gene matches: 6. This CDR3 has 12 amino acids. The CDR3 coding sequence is TGCAGCGTTGCCGGGACAGTAGTCGAGCAGTACTTC. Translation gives CSVAGTVVEQYF.

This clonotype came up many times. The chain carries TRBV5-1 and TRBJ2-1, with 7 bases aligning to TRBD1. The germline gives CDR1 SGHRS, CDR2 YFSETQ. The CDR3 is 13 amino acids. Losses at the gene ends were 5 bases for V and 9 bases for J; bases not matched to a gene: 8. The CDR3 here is CASRSRQGTEQFF. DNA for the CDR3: TGCGCCAGCAGGTCCAGACAGGGCACTGAGCAGTTCTTC.

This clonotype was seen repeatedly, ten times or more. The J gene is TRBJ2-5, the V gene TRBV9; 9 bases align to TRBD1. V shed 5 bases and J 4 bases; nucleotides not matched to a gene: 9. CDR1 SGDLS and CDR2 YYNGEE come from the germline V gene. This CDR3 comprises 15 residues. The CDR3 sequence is CASSLGQGGGETQYF. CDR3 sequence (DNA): TGTGCCAGCAGTCTGGGACAGGGTGGGGGAGAGACCCAGTACTTC.

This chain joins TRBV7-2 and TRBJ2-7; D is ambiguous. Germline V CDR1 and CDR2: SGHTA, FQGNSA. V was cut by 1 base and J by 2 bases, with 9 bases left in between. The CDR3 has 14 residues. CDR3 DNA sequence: TGTGCCAGCAGCTTAGTAGGTCCCCCCTACGAGCAGTACTTC. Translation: CASSLVGPPYEQYF.

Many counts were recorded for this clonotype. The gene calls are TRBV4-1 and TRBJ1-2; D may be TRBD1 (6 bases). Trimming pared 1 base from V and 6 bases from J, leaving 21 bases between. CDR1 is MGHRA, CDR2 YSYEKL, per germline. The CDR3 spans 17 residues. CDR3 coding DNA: TGCGCCAGCAGCCAAGTGCGATCGGGGGGCGGGGAGCATGGCTACACCTTC. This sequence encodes CASSQVRSGGGEHGYTF.

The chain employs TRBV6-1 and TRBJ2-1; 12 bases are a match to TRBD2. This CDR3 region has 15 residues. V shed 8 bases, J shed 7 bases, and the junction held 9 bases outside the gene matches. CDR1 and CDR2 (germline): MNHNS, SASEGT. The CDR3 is CASRLEGLAGNEQFF. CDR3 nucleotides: TGTGCCAGCCGCCTAGAGGGACTAGCGGGTAATGAGCAGTTCTTC.

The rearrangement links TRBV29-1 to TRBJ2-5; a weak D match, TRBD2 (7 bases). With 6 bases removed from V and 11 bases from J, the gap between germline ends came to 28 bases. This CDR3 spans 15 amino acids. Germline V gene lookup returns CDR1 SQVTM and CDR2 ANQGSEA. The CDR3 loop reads CSVGGGRGLYNEQYF. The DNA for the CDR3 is TGCAGCGTCGGGGGAGGGCGGGGGCTTTACAATGAGCAGTACTTC. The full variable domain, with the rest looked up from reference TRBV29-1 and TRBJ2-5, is SAVISQKPSRDICQRGTSLTIQCQVDSQVTMMFWYRQQPGQSLTLIATANQGSEATYESGFVIDKFPISRPNLTFSTLTVSNMSPEDSSIYLCSVGGGRGLYNEQYFGPGTRLLVL.

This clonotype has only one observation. In DNA form, the CDR3 reads TGTGCCAGCAGCTTGACAGGGGGCTCCACCGGCACAGATACGCAGTATTTT. Translation gives CASSLTGGSTGTDTQYF. V and J are TRBV7-6 and TRBJ2-3, with 10 bases fitting TRBD1. Trimming removed 3 bases from V and 1 base from J; junction bases left unmatched: 7. This CDR3 is 17 amino acids long. Germline CDR1 is SGHVS and CDR2 is FNYEAQ.

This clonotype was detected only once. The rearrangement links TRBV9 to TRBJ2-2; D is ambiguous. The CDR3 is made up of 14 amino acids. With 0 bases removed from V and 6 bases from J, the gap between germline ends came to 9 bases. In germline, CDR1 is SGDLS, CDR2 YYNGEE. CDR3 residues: CASSVGLVAGELFF. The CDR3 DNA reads TGTGCCAGCAGCGTAGGGTTGGTCGCCGGGGAGCTGTTTTTT.

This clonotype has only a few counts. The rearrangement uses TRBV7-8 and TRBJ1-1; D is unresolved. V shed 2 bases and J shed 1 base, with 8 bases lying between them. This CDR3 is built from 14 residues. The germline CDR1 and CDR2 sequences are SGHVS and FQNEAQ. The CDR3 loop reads CASSLPYTNTEAFF. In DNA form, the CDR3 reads TGTGCCAGCAGCTTACCGTACACGAACACTGAAGCTTTCTTT.

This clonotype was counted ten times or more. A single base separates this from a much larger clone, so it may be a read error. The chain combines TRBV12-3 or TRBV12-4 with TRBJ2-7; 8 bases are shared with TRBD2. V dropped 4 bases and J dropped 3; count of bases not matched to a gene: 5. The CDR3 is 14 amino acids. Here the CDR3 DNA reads TGTGCCAGCAGTTGCGGGACTAGGGGCTACGAGCAGTACTTC. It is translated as CASSCGTRGYEQYF.

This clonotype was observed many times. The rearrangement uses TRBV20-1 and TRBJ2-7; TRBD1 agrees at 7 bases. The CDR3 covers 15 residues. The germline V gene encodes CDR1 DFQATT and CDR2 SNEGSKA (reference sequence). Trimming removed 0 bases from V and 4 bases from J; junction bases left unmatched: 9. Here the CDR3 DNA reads TGCAGTGCTAGAGATCATCAGGGGGATAGGTACGAGCAGTACTTC. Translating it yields CSARDHQGDRYEQYF.

CDR3 DNA: TGTGCCAACAGCCTTGATCGTAGCTCCTACGAGCAGTACTTC. Translating gives CANSLDRSSYEQYF. This chain uses TRBV2 with TRBJ2-4; no clear D gene. The J call is in doubt because the DNA end fits TRBJ2-7 better. There are 14 residues in the CDR3. Germline lookup yields CDR1 SNHLY and CDR2 FYNNEI.

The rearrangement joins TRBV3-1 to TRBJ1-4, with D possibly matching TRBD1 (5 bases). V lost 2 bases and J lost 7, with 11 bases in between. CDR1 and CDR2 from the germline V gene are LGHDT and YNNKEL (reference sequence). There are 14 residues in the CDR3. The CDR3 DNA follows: TGTGCCAGCAGCCAAAAGGGGCGAGGTGAAAAACTGTTTTTT. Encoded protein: CASSQKGRGEKLFF.

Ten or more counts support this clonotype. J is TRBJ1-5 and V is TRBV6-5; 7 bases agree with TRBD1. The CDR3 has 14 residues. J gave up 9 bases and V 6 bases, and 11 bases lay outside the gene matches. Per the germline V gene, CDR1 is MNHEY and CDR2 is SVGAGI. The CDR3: CASSSDREERPQHF. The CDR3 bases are TGTGCCAGCAGCTCCGACAGGGAGGAGCGGCCCCAGCATTTT.

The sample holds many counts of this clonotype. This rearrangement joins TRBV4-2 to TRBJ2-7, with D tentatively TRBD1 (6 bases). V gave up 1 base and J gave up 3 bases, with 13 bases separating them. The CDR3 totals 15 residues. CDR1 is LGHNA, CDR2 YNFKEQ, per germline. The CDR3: CASSQAQGVGYEQYF. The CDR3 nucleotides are TGTGCCAGCAGCCAAGCACAGGGAGTTGGCTACGAGCAGTACTTC.

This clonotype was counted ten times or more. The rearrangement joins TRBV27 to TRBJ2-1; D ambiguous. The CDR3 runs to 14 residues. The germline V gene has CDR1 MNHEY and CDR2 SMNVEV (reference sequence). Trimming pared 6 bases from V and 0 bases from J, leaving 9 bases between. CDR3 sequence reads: CASRTDGSYNEQFF. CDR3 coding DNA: TGTGCCAGCAGGACGGATGGCTCCTACAATGAGCAGTTCTTC.

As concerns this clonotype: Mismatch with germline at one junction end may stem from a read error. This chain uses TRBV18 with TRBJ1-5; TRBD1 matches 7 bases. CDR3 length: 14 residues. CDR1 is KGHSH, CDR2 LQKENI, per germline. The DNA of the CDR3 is TGTGCCAGCTCACCAACCAGGAAGGGACAGCCCCGGCATTTT. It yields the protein CASSPTRKGQPRHF.

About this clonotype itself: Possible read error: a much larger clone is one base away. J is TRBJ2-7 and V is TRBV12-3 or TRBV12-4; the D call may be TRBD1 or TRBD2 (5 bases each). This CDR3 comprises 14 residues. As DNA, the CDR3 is TGTGCCAGCAGGTTAGGACAAGCGGACTACGAGCAGTACTTC. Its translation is CASRLGQADYEQYF.

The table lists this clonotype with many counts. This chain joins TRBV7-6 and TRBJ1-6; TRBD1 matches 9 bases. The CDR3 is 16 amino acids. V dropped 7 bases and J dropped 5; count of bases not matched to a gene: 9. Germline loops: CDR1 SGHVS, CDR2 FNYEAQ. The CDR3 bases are TGTGCCAGCACCCCTTCGACAGGGGGTCATAATTCACCCCTCCACTTT. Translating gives CASTPSTGGHNSPLHF.

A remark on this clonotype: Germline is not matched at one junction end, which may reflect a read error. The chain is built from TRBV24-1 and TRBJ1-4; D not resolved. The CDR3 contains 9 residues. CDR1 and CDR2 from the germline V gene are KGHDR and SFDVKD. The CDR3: CATSEKLFF. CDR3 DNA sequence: TGTGCAACTAGTGAAAAACTGTTTTTT.

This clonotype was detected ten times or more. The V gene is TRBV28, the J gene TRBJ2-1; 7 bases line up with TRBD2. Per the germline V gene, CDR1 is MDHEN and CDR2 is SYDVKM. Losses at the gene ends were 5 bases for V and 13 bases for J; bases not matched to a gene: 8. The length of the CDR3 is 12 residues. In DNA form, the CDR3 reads TGTGCCAGCAGTACACCCTCGGGGGGACAGTTCTTC. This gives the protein CASSTPSGGQFF.

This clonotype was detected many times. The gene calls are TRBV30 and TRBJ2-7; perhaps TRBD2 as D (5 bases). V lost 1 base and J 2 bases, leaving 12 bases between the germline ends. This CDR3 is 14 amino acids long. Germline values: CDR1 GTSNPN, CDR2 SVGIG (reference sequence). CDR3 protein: CAWSAGMLAYEQYF. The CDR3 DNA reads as TGTGCCTGGAGTGCGGGGATGCTAGCCTACGAGCAGTACTTC.

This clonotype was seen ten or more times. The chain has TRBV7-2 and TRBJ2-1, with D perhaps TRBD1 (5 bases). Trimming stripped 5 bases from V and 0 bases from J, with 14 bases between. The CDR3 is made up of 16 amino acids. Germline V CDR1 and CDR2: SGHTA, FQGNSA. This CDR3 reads CASSPFTGNSYNEQFF. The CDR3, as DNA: TGTGCCAGCAGCCCCTTCACAGGTAACTCCTACAATGAGCAGTTCTTC.

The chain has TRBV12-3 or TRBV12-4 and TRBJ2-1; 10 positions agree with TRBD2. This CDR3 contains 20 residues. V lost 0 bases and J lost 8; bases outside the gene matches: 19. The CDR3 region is CASSLARRGALSLAGDEQFF. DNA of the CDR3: TGTGCCAGCAGTTTAGCGCGCCGTGGAGCTTTGAGTCTAGCGGGGGATGAGCAGTTCTTC.

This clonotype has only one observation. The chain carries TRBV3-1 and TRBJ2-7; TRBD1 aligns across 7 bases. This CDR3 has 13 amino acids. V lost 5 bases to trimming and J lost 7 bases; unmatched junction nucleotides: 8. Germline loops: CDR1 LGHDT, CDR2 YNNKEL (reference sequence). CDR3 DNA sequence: TGTGCCAGCAGCGTAACACAGGGGAATGAGCAGTACTTC. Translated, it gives CASSVTQGNEQYF.

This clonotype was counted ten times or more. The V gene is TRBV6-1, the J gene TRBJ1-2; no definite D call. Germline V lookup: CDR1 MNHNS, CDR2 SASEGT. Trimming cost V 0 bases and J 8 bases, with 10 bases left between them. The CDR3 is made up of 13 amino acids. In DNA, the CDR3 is TGTGCCAGCAGTGAAGCCGGTTCGGGGGGCTACACCTTC. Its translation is CASSEAGSGGYTF.

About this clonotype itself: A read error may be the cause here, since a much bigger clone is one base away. The CDR3 reads CASSSFGTNTEAFF. The DNA of the CDR3 is TGTGCCAGCAGTTCCTTCGGGACGAACACTGAAGCTTTCTTT. The chain couples TRBV6-2 or TRBV6-3 to TRBJ1-1; tentatively, D is TRBD1 (5 bases). V was clipped by 4 bases and J by 1 base, with 10 bases between them. Germline CDR1 MNHEY, CDR2 SVGEGT. The CDR3 extends over 14 amino acids.

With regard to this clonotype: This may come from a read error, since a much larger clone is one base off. CDR3 bases: TGTGCCAGCAGTCCTTACGGGCCCCCAGGGCGTGCGCAGTATTTT. Translation gives CASSPYGPPGRAQYF. This chain connects TRBV28 to TRBJ2-3; possibly TRBD1 for D (5 bases). Trimming pared 5 bases from V and 10 bases from J, leaving 22 bases between. This CDR3 spans 15 amino acids. The germline V gene encodes CDR1 MDHEN and CDR2 SYDVKM.

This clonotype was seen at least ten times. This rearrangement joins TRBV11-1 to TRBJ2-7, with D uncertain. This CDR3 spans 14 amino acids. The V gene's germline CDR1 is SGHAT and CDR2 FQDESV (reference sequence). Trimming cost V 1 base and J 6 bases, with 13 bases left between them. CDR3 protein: CASSLEHSAREQYF. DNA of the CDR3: TGTGCCAGCAGCTTAGAACATTCGGCCCGCGAGCAGTACTTC.